Presented here are 18 T cell receptor beta chains from one specimen sequenced in a study of CD8 T cells in Susac syndrome. Reverse transcription of about 0.5 to 1 ug RNA was carried out with random hexamers. TCRdb analysed the immunoSEQ multiplex PCR reads with MiXCR anew, one entry per CDR3 protein. The sample shows 120,000 to 150,000 distinct CDR3 sequences, 85% to 95% of them seen only once. Sequencing input: CD4+ T cells from PBMCs. Receptors originate from a human donor with multiple sclerosis.

The chain recombines TRBV14 with TRBJ1-3; D unresolved. Trimming shortened V by 4 bases and J by 0 bases, and 10 bases separated the two germline ends. This CDR3 is 15 amino acids long. Germline loops: CDR1 SGHDN, CDR2 FVKESK. The CDR3 loop reads CASSRVAISGNTIYF. CDR3 nucleotide sequence: TGTGCCAGCAGCCGGGTAGCCATCTCTGGAAACACCATATATTTT.

The chain employs TRBV5-1 and TRBJ2-5, with D perhaps matching TRBD1 or TRBD2 (5 bases each). V dropped 0 bases and J dropped 6 bases, with 12 bases sitting between them. From germline, CDR1 is SGHRS and CDR2 YFSETQ. CDR3 size: 14 residues. As DNA, the CDR3 is TGCGCCAGCAGCTTGGCTTGGGACGAGAAGACCCAGTACTTC. This sequence encodes CASSLAWDEKTQYF.

The V gene is TRBV29-1, the J gene TRBJ1-2; a possible D gene is TRBD1 (5 bases). V lost 4 bases and J lost 10, with 19 bases in between. Germline CDR1 SQVTM, CDR2 ANQGSEA. The CDR3 is 13 amino acids. The CDR3, as DNA: TGCAGCGTTGTTGTGGGGGGACGGGAGTCCTACACCTTC. The encoded protein is CSVVVGGRESYTF. The variable domain in full, completed from reference TRBV29-1 and TRBJ1-2, reads SAVISQKPSRDICQRGTSLTIQCQVDSQVTMMFWYRQQPGQSLTLIATANQGSEATYESGFVIDKFPISRPNLTFSTLTVSNMSPEDSSIYLCSVVVGGRESYTFGSGTRLTVV.

This CDR3 reads CASSPRPTGTSYEQYF. The CDR3 bases are TGTGCCAGCAGCCCCCGTCCGACCGGGACTAGCTACGAGCAGTACTTC. This sequence joins TRBV9 and TRBJ2-7, with TRBD2 identical over 8 bases. This CDR3 spans 16 amino acids. With 4 bases clipped from V and 3 bases from J, the junction kept 12 bases outside the gene matches. Germline CDR1 reads SGDLS; CDR2 reads YYNGEE.

The V gene is TRBV20-1, the J gene TRBJ2-7; possible D gene TRBD2, 6 bases. This CDR3 is built from 14 residues. Per germline, CDR1 DFQATT and CDR2 SNEGSKA (reference sequence). Trimming left V 6 bases short and J 2 bases short, with 17 bases between. DNA of the CDR3: TGCAGTGCCCCCGCGGGGAGAACGACCTACGAGCAGTACTTC. This sequence encodes CSAPAGRTTYEQYF.

This chain connects TRBV29-1 to TRBJ1-5; TRBD1 aligns across 10 bases. In germline, CDR1 is SQVTM, CDR2 ANQGSEA. The CDR3 is 13 residues long. V gave up 6 bases and J gave up 7 bases; unmatched junction bases: 6. The CDR3 DNA reads TGCAGCGTGCGACAGGGGGCACAACAGCCCCAGCATTTT. Translated: CSVRQGAQQPQHF.

V usage is TRBV20-1 and J usage is TRBJ2-1, with 8 bases identical to TRBD1. V lost 5 bases to trimming and J lost 8 bases; unmatched junction nucleotides: 5. The germline gives CDR1 DFQATT, CDR2 SNEGSKA (reference sequence). This CDR3 is 12 amino acids long. The CDR3 spells CSASRQGYEQFF. CDR3 sequence (DNA): TGCAGTGCTTCCAGACAGGGGTATGAGCAGTTCTTC.

This clonotype was seen only once. The V call is TRBV29-1, the J call TRBJ2-1; 9 positions agree with TRBD2. The ends lost 3 bases at V and 10 bases at J; junction bases unmatched: 10. This CDR3 has 14 amino acids. Germline-derived CDR1 and CDR2 are SQVTM and ANQGSEA. The CDR3: CSVDRGGRAYEQFF. The CDR3 region has the DNA TGCAGCGTTGATAGGGGCGGGAGGGCATACGAGCAGTTCTTC.

The rearrangement joins TRBV3-1 to TRBJ2-7; 7 bases are a match to TRBD1. V was pared by 4 bases and J by 3 bases, with 6 bases of the junction left unmatched. There are 14 residues in the CDR3. Germline values: CDR1 LGHDT, CDR2 YNNKEL (reference sequence). CDR3 nucleotides: TGTGCCAGCAGCCGAGGGACAGTCGTCTACGAGCAGTACTTC. Encoded protein: CASSRGTVVYEQYF.

The genes are TRBV7-2 and TRBJ2-3, with D uncertain. V lost 6 bases and J 0 bases, leaving 13 bases between the germline ends. The germline V gene has CDR1 SGHTA and CDR2 FQGNSA. The CDR3 consists of 15 residues. Here the CDR3 reads CASSLLPTSTDTQYF. CDR3 in DNA: TGTGCCAGCAGTCTACTACCAACTAGCACAGATACGCAGTATTTT.

The chain employs TRBV27 and TRBJ1-1, with 7 bases aligning to TRBD1. The V and J ends lost 2 bases and 0 bases, in that order; junction bases with no gene match: 9. Per germline, CDR1 MNHEY and CDR2 SMNVEV (reference sequence). The CDR3 is 17 residues long. The CDR3 sequence is CASSLTPPGQMNTEAFF. For the CDR3, the DNA is TGTGCCAGCAGTTTAACGCCCCCGGGACAGATGAACACTGAAGCTTTCTTT.

This rearrangement joins TRBV3-1 to TRBJ2-7; TRBD1 aligns across 7 bases. The CDR3 runs to 15 residues. Trimming cost V 6 bases and J 2 bases; bases outside gene matches: 10. Per the germline V gene, CDR1 is LGHDT and CDR2 is YNNKEL (reference sequence). The CDR3 reads CASSRTGAHTYEQYF. For the CDR3, the DNA is TGTGCCAGCAGTCGAACAGGGGCCCACACCTACGAGCAGTACTTC.

The CDR3 DNA follows: TGTGCCAGCAGCCAAGATCGGCTCCCCGGGGAGTTCTTC. As protein: CASSQDRLPGEFF. V is TRBV14 and J is TRBJ2-1, with D possibly matching TRBD2 (5 bases). In germline, CDR1 is SGHDN, CDR2 FVKESK. V lost 0 bases and J 14 bases, leaving 14 bases between the germline ends. CDR3 length: 13 residues.

This rearrangement joins TRBV5-4 to TRBJ2-1; possibly TRBD2 for D (6 bases). V was trimmed by 4 bases and J by 7 bases, leaving 18 bases between them. Germline loops: CDR1 SGHNT, CDR2 YYREEE (reference sequence). This CDR3 has 15 residues. The CDR3 DNA reads as TGTGCCAGCAGCCAGGGACTTCTTAGGGTGAATGAGCAGTTCTTC. Protein product: CASSQGLLRVNEQFF.

The chain combines TRBV2 with TRBJ2-7; D is unresolved. The germline V and J ends were trimmed by 3 bases and 4 bases, with 10 bases remaining between them. Germline CDR1 SNHLY, CDR2 FYNNEI. The CDR3 length is 13 residues. The CDR3 spells CASSEPWVYEQYF. CDR3 coding DNA: TGTGCCAGCAGTGAGCCATGGGTTTACGAGCAGTACTTC. Supplemented by reference TRBV2 and TRBJ2-7, the full variable domain reads EPEVTQTPSHQVTQMGQEVILRCVPISNHLYFYWYRQILGQKVEFLVSFYNNEISEKSEIFDDQFSVERPDGSNFTLKIRSTKLEDSAMYFCASSEPWVYEQYFGPGTRLTVT.

This clonotype is a singleton in its sample. The rearrangement links TRBV6-5 to TRBJ1-5; D gene unclear. Trimming removed 8 bases at V and 2 bases at J, with 10 bases between. The CDR3 contains 13 residues. Germline V gives CDR1 MNHEY, CDR2 SVGAGI. CDR3 sequence: CASAEGGNQPQHF. In DNA form, the CDR3 reads TGTGCCAGCGCCGAAGGAGGCAATCAGCCCCAGCATTTT.

This chain joins TRBV7-2 and TRBJ2-1; 8 bases line up with TRBD1. The CDR3 consists of 15 residues. Germline trimming cut 3 bases from V and 5 bases from J; bases unmatched to any gene: 6. Per germline, CDR1 SGHTA and CDR2 FQGNSA. The CDR3 DNA sequence: TGTGCCAGCAGCTTCCAGGGGGCTTTAAACAATGAGCAGTTCTTC. Translation: CASSFQGALNNEQFF.

V is TRBV7-9 and J is TRBJ1-4; D is possibly TRBD1 (5 bases). V gave up 2 bases and J gave up 5 bases, with 9 bases separating them. This CDR3 spans 14 amino acids. Per germline, CDR1 SEHNR and CDR2 FQNEAQ (reference sequence). The CDR3 nucleotides are TGTGCCAGCAGCTTACAGGGTGGGAATGAAAAACTGTTTTTT. This codes for CASSLQGGNEKLFF.